Each of the 7 T cell receptor beta chains below was sequenced from the same sample in a study of T cells in Graves' hyperthyroidism and ophthalmopathy. Amplified TCR beta CDR3 regions derived from RNA transcripts. During a first-round RT-PCR of the TCR CDR3, the HTBI primer set was used. TCRdb reprocessed the multiplex PCR reads via MiXCR and lists one record per CDR3 protein. The sample has about 480,000 distinct CDR3 sequences; 14% are singletons. The sample was blood. Receptor source: a woman in her late teens or twenties with Graves' hyperthyroidism.

This clonotype was picked up many times. The chain uses TRBV6-6 and TRBJ1-5; D is unclear. Germline-derived CDR1 and CDR2 are MNHNY and SVGAGI (reference sequence). The V end was cut by 0 bases, the J end by 1 base, with 13 bases between. The CDR3 is made up of 17 amino acids. CDR3 in DNA: TGTGCCAGCAGTTACTCGGGAGGGAGGTTAAGCAATCAGCCCCAGCATTTT. Its protein product is CASSYSGGRLSNQPQHF.

This clonotype was detected ten times or more. The chain recombines TRBV6-2 or TRBV6-3 with TRBJ2-5; no firm D call. Germline values: CDR1 MNHEY, CDR2 SVGEGT. The CDR3 extends over 14 amino acids. The ends were cut back, 4 bases at V and 7 bases at J, with 16 bases in the middle. CDR3 sequence reads: CASSSPTISWTQYF. For the CDR3, the DNA is TGTGCCAGCAGTTCCCCTACCATCTCCTGGACCCAGTACTTC.

This clonotype has a count of ten or more. The chain recombines TRBV30 with TRBJ2-1; TRBD2 might be the D (6 bases). The V end lost 5 bases, the J end lost 5 bases, and 16 bases lay between the germline ends. The V gene's germline CDR1 is GTSNPN and CDR2 SVGIG (reference sequence). This CDR3 is 14 amino acids long. DNA of the CDR3: TGTGCCTGGGGGTTTACCGGGGGACACAATGAGCAGTTCTTC. This gives the protein CAWGFTGGHNEQFF. Complete variable domain (other parts from reference TRBV30 and TRBJ2-1): SQTIHQWPATLVQPVGSPLSLECTVEGTSNPNLYWYRQAAGRGLQLLFYSVGIGQISSEVPQNLSASRPQDRQFILSSKKLLLSDSGFYLCAWGFTGGHNEQFFGPGTRLTVL.

This rearrangement joins TRBV19 to TRBJ2-3; D ambiguous. Germline V CDR1 and CDR2: LNHDA, SQIVND (reference sequence). Trimming stripped 4 bases from V and 4 bases from J, with 9 bases between. The CDR3 length is 13 residues. The CDR3: CASSKVWSDTQYF. CDR3 nucleotides: TGTGCCAGTAGTAAAGTTTGGTCAGATACGCAGTATTTT.

The genes are TRBV7-9 and TRBJ1-1, with 9 bases lining up with TRBD1. CDR3 length: 15 residues. Germline loops: CDR1 SEHNR, CDR2 FQNEAQ (reference sequence). V was pared by 5 bases and J by 5 bases, with 9 bases of the junction left unmatched. DNA of the CDR3: TGTGCCAGCAGCACGGGACAGGGAGGAATTACTGAAGCTTTCTTT. Its protein product is CASSTGQGGITEAFF.

The rearrangement joins TRBV5-1 to TRBJ1-2, with D possibly TRBD1 on 5 matching bases. Germline values: CDR1 SGHRS, CDR2 YFSETQ. This CDR3 comprises 16 residues. V lost 0 bases and J lost 0, with 12 bases in between. The CDR3 coding sequence is TGCGCCAGCAGCTTGGAGGGCGACAGATCTAACTATGGCTACACCTTC. Its protein product is CASSLEGDRSNYGYTF.

This clonotype has a count of ten or more. The chain carries TRBV30 and TRBJ1-2; D gene uncertain. Germline assignment: CDR1 GTSNPN and CDR2 SVGIG (reference sequence). V was shortened by 0 bases and J by 2 bases, with 7 bases between the two germline ends. This CDR3 has 13 amino acids. Here the CDR3 reads CAWSVYRNYGYTF. The CDR3 nucleotides read TGTGCCTGGAGTGTTTACAGAAACTATGGCTACACCTTC.